This TCR beta chain was captured by sequencing in a study of T cell clonotyping in hematopoietic cell transplantation (dated by TCRdb to the early 2020s). Background for the entire study: Pretransplant recipient samples were obtained after cytoreduction. A total of 120 to 150 blood samples were gathered in the study from under 40 consecutive transplant recipients along with their related donors. Patients were recruited between late 2015 and 2017 and followed until late 2020 or death.

This clone was found once. Its cognate antigen has yet to be identified. The input lacks base qualities; no much larger clone sits a single base away. In the paper's terms, the time point label means: recipient sample about 28 days before transplant, after cytoreduction. Recipient blood was collected about 28 days before transplant and at days 30, 100 and 180 after transplant. Using Nuclei Lysis Solution, genomic DNA was extracted from unfractionated peripheral blood mononuclear cells that were either fresh or cryopreserved. Study-wide findings and limitations: Broader TCR repertoire diversity after transplant was predicted by Inverse Simpson Index values from donors and from recipients before transplant. After transplant, TCR diversity in recipients dropped, and pathologically expanded clonotypes increased progressively from day 30 to day 180. Sample size was limited, and cells were not sorted, so CD4 and CD8 repertoire contributions could not be separated. Recipient repertoires showed only a small fraction of overlap with donor repertoires, and over 95% appeared de novo at the given depth.

The immunoSEQ assay, a bias-controlled multiplex PCR with V- and J-specific primers, was used to amplify TCR beta CDR3 regions from genomic DNA. A second PCR step added a proprietary barcode and Illumina adapter sequences to the CDR3 amplicons. CDR3 libraries were sequenced on an Illumina MiSeq instrument. The authors processed their data as follows. immunoSEQ Analyzer 3.0 was used for export and quality control, with R Bioconductor and Immunarch used for downstream analyses. Only productive rearrangements in the normalized downsampled data set were used to calculate repertoire metrics. In the normalized cohort, clonotypes with more than 5 templates were defined as pathologically expanded. The Inverse Simpson Index served as the measure of repertoire diversity. To capture all clonotypes, the CMV-specificity analyses were run on the non-normalized data set. In its TCRdb copy, this immuneACCESS table keeps in-frame sequences only and misses some clones. Where compared with another copy, unresolved V genes explain less than half of these, and the others have no known cause. V and J calls and clone size follow that table, whereas D and trimming were derived from the DNA. For this sample there are 25,000 to 30,000 clones; 75% to 85% appear just once. Together, the top ten hold roughly 22% of the sample.

The receptor was isolated from a woman aged 55-70 years with acute myeloid leukemia. Some clones in this sample may be carry-over from other donors' samples. Material: peripheral blood mononuclear cells, obtained before stem cell transplant.

The sequence in DNA is TGTGCCAGCAGTGCATTCGGACGGCGAACTAACTATGGCTACACCTTC. It encodes CASSAFGRRTNYGYTF. Recombination joined TRBV28 with TRBJ1-2; the D gene is unclear. Measured from the cysteine to the phenylalanine, the CDR3 is 16 residues long. Of the read, only the CDR3 DNA is kept; its 48 bases are in frame from base 1. The germline V gene encodes CDR1 MDHEN and CDR2 SYDVKM. V was cut back by 5 bases and J by 0 bases, leaving a gap of 16 bases between them.